The subject of this entry is one T cell receptor beta chain. Original processing notes: Reference gene primer amplification gave estimated nucleated cell counts. Using immunoSEQ multiplex PCR, the repertoire was profiled, and TCRdb retains in-frame clones only, with some absent. The DNA was the basis for D and trimming; V, J and clone size are from that table. The sample contains 25,000 to 35,000 clones, approximately 86% of which appear only once. These data are taken from a study of blood T cell repertoires in COVID-19. The V gene lost 3 bases and the J gene lost 5 bases, with 5 bases spanning the gap. Germline lookup yields CDR1 SEHNR and CDR2 FQNEAQ (reference sequence). CDR3 length: 13 residues.

The sample consisted of peripheral blood. The chain recombines TRBV7-9 with TRBJ1-6; D gene unclear. The TCR was taken from a human donor in a cohort sampled during active COVID-19. The donor label of this sample is uncertain. CDR3 loop: CASSLGHNSPLHF. The CDR3 DNA follows: TGTGCCAGCAGCTTGGGCCATAATTCACCCCTCCACTTT.